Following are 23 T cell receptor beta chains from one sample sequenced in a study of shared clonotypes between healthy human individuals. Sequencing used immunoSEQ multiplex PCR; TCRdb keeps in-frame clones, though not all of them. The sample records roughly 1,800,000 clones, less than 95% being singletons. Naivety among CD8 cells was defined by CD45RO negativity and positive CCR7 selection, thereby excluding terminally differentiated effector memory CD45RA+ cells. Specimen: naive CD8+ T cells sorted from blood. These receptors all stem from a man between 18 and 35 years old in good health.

CDR3 sequence reads: CASSPLAGILQDEQFF. CDR3 DNA sequence: TGTGCCAGCAGCCCACTAGCCGGAATCTTACAGGATGAGCAGTTCTTC. The rearrangement links TRBV7-9 to TRBJ2-1; D is possibly TRBD2 (6 bases). The CDR3 sequence is 16 residues long. Germline-derived CDR1 and CDR2 are SEHNR and FQNEAQ (reference sequence). V lost 5 bases, J lost 8 bases, and 22 bases lay in between.

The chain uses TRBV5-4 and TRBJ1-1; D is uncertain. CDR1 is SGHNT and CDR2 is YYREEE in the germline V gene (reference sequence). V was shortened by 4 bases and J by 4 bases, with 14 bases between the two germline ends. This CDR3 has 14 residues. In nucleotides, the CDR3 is TGTGCCAGCAGCCCCCCGGAGACACGCACTGAAGCTTTCTTT. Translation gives CASSPPETRTEAFF.

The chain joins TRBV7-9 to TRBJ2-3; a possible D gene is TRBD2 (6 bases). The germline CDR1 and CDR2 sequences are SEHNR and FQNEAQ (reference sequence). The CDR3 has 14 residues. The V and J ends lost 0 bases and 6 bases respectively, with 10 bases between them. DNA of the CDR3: TGTGCCAGCAGCTTAGCGGAGGGCAGCGATACGCAGTATTTT. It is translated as CASSLAEGSDTQYF.

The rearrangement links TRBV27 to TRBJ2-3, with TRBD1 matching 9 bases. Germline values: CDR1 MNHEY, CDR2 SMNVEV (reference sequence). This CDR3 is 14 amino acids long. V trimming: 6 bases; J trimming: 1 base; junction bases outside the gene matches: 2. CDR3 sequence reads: CASRWTGGTDTQYF. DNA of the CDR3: TGTGCCAGCAGGTGGACAGGGGGCACAGATACGCAGTATTTT.

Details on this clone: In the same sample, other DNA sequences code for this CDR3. DNA for the CDR3: TGTGCCAGCAGTTTAGGGCCTGGCACTGAAGCTTTCTTT. It encodes CASSLGPGTEAFF. V gene TRBV28 combines with J gene TRBJ1-1; D is unresolved. Per germline, CDR1 MDHEN and CDR2 SYDVKM. The CDR3 length is 13 residues. With 2 bases removed from V and 4 bases from J, the gap between germline ends came to 8 bases.

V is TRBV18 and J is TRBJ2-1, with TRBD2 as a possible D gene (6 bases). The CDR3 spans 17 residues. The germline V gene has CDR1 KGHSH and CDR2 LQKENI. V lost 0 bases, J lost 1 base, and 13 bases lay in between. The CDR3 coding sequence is TGTGCCAGCTCACCACCGAGTCGAGCGGGTTCCTACAATGAGCAGTTCTTC. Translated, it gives CASSPPSRAGSYNEQFF.

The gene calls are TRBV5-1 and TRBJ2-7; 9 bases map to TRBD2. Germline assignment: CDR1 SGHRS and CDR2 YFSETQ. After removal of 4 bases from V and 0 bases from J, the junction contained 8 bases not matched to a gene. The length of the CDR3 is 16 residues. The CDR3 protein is CASSPGSSGASYEQYF. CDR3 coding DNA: TGCGCCAGCAGCCCTGGGTCTAGCGGGGCCTCCTACGAGCAGTACTTC.

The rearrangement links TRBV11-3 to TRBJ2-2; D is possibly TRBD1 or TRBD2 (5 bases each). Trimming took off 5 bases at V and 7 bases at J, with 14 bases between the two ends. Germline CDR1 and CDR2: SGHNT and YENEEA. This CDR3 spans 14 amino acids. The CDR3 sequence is CASSPGQGDGELFF. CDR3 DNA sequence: TGTGCCAGCAGCCCTGGGCAGGGAGACGGGGAGCTGTTTTTT.

The CDR3 DNA reads as TGCGCCAGCAGCCAGGGGGGGGGCTCTGGAAACACCATATATTTT. This translates into CASSQGGGSGNTIYF. The chain joins TRBV4-3 to TRBJ1-3; a possible D gene is TRBD1 (5 bases). Trimming stripped 3 bases from V and 0 bases from J, with 9 bases between. CDR3 length: 15 amino acids. From germline, CDR1 is LGHNA and CDR2 YSLEER.

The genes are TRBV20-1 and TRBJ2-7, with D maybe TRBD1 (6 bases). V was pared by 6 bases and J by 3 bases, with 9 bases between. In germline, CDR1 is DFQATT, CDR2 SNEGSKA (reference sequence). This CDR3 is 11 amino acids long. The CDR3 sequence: CSADSLYEQYF. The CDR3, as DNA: TGCAGTGCGGACAGCCTCTACGAGCAGTACTTC.

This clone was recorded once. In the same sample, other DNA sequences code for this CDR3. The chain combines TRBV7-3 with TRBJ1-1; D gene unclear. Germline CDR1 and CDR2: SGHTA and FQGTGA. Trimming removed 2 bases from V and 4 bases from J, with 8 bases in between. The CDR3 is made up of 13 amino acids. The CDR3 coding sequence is TGTGCCAGCAGCTTAGGGGTTGGCACTGAAGCTTTCTTT. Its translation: CASSLGVGTEAFF.

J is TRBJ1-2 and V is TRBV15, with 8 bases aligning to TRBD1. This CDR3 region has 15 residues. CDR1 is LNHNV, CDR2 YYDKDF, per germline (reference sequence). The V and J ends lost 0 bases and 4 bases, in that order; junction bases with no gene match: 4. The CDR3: CATSRDRGPSYGYTF. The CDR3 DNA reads TGTGCCACCAGCAGAGACAGGGGGCCCAGCTATGGCTACACCTTC.

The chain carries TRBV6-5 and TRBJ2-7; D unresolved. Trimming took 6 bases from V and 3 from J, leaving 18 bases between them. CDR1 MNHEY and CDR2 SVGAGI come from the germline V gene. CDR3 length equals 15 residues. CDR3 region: CASSPVKNPVYEQYF. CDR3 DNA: TGTGCCAGCAGCCCCGTAAAGAACCCCGTCTACGAGCAGTACTTC.

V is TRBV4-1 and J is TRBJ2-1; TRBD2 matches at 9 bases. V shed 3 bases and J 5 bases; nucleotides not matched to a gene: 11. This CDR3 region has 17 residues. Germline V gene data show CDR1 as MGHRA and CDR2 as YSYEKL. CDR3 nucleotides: TGCGCCAGCAGCCACCCTTCGGCGGGGGGGCCGGACAATGAGCAGTTCTTC. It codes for CASSHPSAGGPDNEQFF.

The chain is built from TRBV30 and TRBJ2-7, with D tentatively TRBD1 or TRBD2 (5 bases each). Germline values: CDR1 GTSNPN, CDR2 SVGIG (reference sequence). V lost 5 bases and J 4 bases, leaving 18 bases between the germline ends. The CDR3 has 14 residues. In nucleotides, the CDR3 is TGTGCCTGGGGACATATAGGGACCTTGTACGAGCAGTACTTC. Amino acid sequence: CAWGHIGTLYEQYF. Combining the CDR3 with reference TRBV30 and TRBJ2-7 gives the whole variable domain SQTIHQWPATLVQPVGSPLSLECTVEGTSNPNLYWYRQAAGRGLQLLFYSVGIGQISSEVPQNLSASRPQDRQFILSSKKLLLSDSGFYLCAWGHIGTLYEQYFGPGTRLTVT.

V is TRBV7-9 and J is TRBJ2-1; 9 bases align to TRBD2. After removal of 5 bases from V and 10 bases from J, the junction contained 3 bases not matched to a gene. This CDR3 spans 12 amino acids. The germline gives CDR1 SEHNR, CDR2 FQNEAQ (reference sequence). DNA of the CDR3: TGTGCCAGCAGCGCCGGGACTAGCGAGCAGTTCTTC. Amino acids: CASSAGTSEQFF.

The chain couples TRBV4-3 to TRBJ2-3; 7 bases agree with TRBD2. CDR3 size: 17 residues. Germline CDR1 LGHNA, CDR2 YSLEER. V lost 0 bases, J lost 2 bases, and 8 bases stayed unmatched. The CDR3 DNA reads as TGCGCCAGCAGCCAAGAGTTACTAGCGTCGATCACAGATACGCAGTATTTT. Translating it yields CASSQELLASITDTQYF.

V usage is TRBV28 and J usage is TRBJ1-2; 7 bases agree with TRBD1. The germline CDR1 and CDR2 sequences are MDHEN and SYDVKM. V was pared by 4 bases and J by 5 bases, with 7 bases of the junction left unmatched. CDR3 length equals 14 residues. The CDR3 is CASSSDRETYGYTF. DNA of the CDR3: TGTGCCAGCAGTTCTGACAGGGAAACTTATGGCTACACCTTC.

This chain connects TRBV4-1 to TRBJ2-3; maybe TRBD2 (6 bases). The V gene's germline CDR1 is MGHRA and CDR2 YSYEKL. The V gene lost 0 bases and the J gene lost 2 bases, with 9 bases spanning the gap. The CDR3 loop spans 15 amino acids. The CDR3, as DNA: TGCGCCAGCAGCCAAGACGGGCGGGACACAGATACGCAGTATTTT. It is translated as CASSQDGRDTDTQYF.

The CDR3 reads CASSSLSYYNEQFF. The DNA of the CDR3 is TGTGCCAGTAGTAGTCTTTCCTACTACAATGAGCAGTTCTTC. V is TRBV19 and J is TRBJ2-1; no clear D. The V gene's germline CDR1 is LNHDA and CDR2 SQIVND (reference sequence). The germline V and J ends were trimmed by 4 bases and 3 bases, with 10 bases remaining between them. This CDR3 has 14 residues.

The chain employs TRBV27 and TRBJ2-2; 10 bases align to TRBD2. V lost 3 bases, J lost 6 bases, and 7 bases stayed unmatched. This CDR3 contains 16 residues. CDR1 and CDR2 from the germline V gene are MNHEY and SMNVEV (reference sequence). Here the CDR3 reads CASSLSSGGAAGELFF. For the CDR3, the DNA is TGTGCCAGCAGTTTGTCCAGCGGGGGGGCCGCCGGGGAGCTGTTTTTT.

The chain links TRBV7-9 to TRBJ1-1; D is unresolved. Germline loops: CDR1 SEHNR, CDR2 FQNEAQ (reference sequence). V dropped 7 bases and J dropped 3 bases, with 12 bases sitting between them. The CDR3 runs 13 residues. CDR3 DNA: TGTGCCAGCATCCCCGGAACTTACACTGAAGCTTTCTTT. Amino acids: CASIPGTYTEAFF.

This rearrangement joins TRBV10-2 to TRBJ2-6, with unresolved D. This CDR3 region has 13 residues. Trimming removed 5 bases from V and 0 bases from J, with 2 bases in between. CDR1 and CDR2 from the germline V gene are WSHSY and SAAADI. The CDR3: CASSSSGANVLTF. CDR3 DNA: TGCGCCAGCAGTAGCTCTGGGGCCAACGTCCTGACTTTC.